This T cell receptor (beta chain) was sequenced for a study of shared clonotypes between healthy human individuals. Study-wide context: The donors, a couple of women and a few men, were aged 18 to 49.

Assay: immunoSEQ multiplex PCR; the TCRdb copy retains only in-frame clones and omits some. The repertoire holds around 2,000,000 clones, about 95% seen once, with around 1.1% in the top ten. In regard to this clone: Its antigen is not identified.

The CDR3 runs 18 residues. Trimming took 7 bases from V and 2 from J; bases not matched to a gene: 12. Germline assignment: CDR1 SEHNR and CDR2 FQNEAQ (reference sequence). Only CD45RO-negative cells positively selected for CCR7 counted as naive CD8 cells, so terminally differentiated effector memory CD45RA+ cells were excluded. The donor population consisted of healthy HIV-negative adults with no recent acute infections or vaccinations. Study-level points and caveats: What naive subsets generally showed was a larger estimated richness than memory subsets showed. Sequencing of the sorted subsets was shown by rarefaction to be incomplete despite large depth.

Sample: naive CD8+ T cells sorted from blood. The gene calls are TRBV7-9 and TRBJ2-1; TRBD2 matches 12 bases. The clonotype comes from a man younger than 35 in good health. The CDR3 reads CASTGGLAGRMAYNEQFF. The CDR3 DNA is TGTGCCAGCACAGGAGGACTAGCGGGGAGGATGGCCTACAATGAGCAGTTCTTC.